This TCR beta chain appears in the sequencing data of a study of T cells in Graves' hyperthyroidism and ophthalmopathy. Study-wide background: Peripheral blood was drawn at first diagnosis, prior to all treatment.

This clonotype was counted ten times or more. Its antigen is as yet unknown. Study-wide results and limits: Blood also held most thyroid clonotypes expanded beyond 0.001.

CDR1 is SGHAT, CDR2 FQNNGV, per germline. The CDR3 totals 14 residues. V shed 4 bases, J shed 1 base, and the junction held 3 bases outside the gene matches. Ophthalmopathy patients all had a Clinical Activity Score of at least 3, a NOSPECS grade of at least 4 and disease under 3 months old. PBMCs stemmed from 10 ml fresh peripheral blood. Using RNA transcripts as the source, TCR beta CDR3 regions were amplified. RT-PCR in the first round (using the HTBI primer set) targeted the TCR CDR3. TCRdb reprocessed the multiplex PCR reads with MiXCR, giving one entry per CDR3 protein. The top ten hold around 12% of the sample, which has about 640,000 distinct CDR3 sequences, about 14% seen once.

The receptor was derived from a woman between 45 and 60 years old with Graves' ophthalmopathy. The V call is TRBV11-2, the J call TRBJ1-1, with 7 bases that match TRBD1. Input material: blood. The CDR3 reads CASSYPGGNTEAFF. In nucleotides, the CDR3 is TGTGCCAGCAGCTATCCAGGGGGGAACACTGAAGCTTTCTTT.